The 11 T cell receptor beta chains in this list originate from one sample, sequenced in a study of cytomegalovirus exposure and HLA in healthy donors. The primer mix had 60 Vbeta and 13 Jbeta primers. TCRdb's table, derived via immunoSEQ multiplex PCR, lists solely in-frame clones and lacks some. Of 100,000 to 150,000 clones in the sample, roughly 75% were seen once. Specimen: PBMCs. These receptor sequences come from a female donor in good health and CMV-seronegative.

The chain links TRBV5-8 to TRBJ1-2; D gene unclear. CDR1 and CDR2 (germline): SGHTS, YDEGEE. CDR3 length equals 15 residues. Trimming shortened V by 6 bases and J by 6 bases, and 21 bases separated the two germline ends. Here the CDR3 DNA reads TGTGCCAGCAACTCCGAGGTAGTAAAGAAGAATGGCTACACCTTC. This translates into CASNSEVVKKNGYTF.

V gene TRBV21-1 combines with J gene TRBJ1-2; TRBD1, the table's D call, lacks a check against the DNA. TRBV21-1 is a pseudogene segment. The CDR3 is 12 residues long. CDR3 in amino acids: CASTGQGCGYTF. CDR3 nucleotide sequence: TGTGCCAGCACCGGACAGGGCTGTGGCTACACCTTC.

The rearrangement uses TRBV11-1 and TRBJ1-4; D perhaps matches TRBD1 (6 bases). Looked up from germline, CDR1 is SGHAT and CDR2 is FQDESV (reference sequence). CDR3 length: 15 residues. V dropped 5 bases and J dropped 5 bases, with 15 bases sitting between them. The CDR3, as DNA: TGTGCCAGCAGCACCTACCGGGACAAGAATGAAAAACTGTTTTTT. This gives the protein CASSTYRDKNEKLFF.

The chain has TRBV5-6 and TRBJ1-2, with 7 bases fitting TRBD1. Germline V gene lookup returns CDR1 SGHDT and CDR2 YYEEEE. The V gene end was trimmed by 1 base and the J gene end by 8 bases; junction bases not matched to a gene: 14. This CDR3 is built from 16 residues. The DNA for the CDR3 is TGTGCCAGCAGCTTGCGGACAGGTCTCCACCCCGGCGGCTACACCTTC. This encodes CASSLRTGLHPGGYTF. Full variable domain (rest looked up from reference TRBV5-6 and TRBJ1-2): DAGVTQSPTHLIKTRGQQVTLRCSPKSGHDTVSWYQQALGQGPQFIFQYYEEEERQRGNFPDRFSGHQFPNYSSELNVNALLLGDSALYLCASSLRTGLHPGGYTFGSGTRLTVV.

This chain uses TRBV15 with TRBJ2-3; weak D call: TRBD1 (6 bases). Trimming shortened V by 4 bases and J by 2 bases, and 10 bases separated the two germline ends. The germline CDR1 and CDR2 sequences are LNHNV and YYDKDF (reference sequence). The CDR3 is 14 residues long. The CDR3 is CATSKDSNTDTQYF. CDR3 DNA sequence: TGTGCCACCAGCAAGGACAGCAACACAGATACGCAGTATTTT.

The rearrangement uses TRBV7-9 and TRBJ1-1; TRBD1 matches at 7 bases. Looked up from germline, CDR1 is SEHNR and CDR2 is FQNEAQ (reference sequence). The CDR3 runs to 15 residues. V gave up 6 bases and J gave up 1 base; unmatched junction bases: 8. CDR3 nucleotide sequence: TGTGCCAGCAGAACACAGGGGACCCGGAACACTGAAGCTTTCTTT. Amino acids: CASRTQGTRNTEAFF.

The chain joins TRBV19 to TRBJ1-1; a possible D gene is TRBD1 (5 bases). Germline V gene sequence: CDR1 LNHDA, CDR2 SQIVND (reference sequence). This CDR3 region has 15 residues. V was shortened by 6 bases and J by 1 base, with 15 bases between the two germline ends. The CDR3 DNA follows: TGTGCCAGTAGCCGCAGCGGGACGGCGAACACTGAAGCTTTCTTT. Translation: CASSRSGTANTEAFF.

Notes on this clone: The junction departs from germline at one end; a sequencing error may be responsible. CDR3 DNA sequence: TGTTCCAGCAGCTTCATTTGGAGAAACACCGGGGAGCTGTTTTTT. Protein: CSSSFIWRNTGELFF. The chain joins TRBV7-9 to TRBJ2-2; D not certain. CDR1 is SEHNR, CDR2 FQNEAQ, per germline (reference sequence). The CDR3 runs to 15 residues.

The chain joins TRBV6-1 to TRBJ1-3; D gene unclear. Germline V lookup: CDR1 MNHNS, CDR2 SASEGT. V gave up 4 bases and J gave up 7 bases, with 11 bases separating them. This CDR3 has 13 residues. The CDR3 protein is CASSVERRNTIYF. DNA for the CDR3: TGTGCCAGCAGTGTTGAACGGCGGAACACCATATATTTT.

This chain joins TRBV2 and TRBJ2-1; tentative D call: TRBD1 (5 bases). The CDR3 loop spans 12 amino acids. Trimming took off 6 bases at V and 12 bases at J, with 15 bases between the two ends. The V gene's germline CDR1 is SNHLY and CDR2 FYNNEI. The CDR3 coding sequence is TGTGCCAGCAGGGTATCAGGGTTTAGGCAGTTCTTC. Translation gives CASRVSGFRQFF. The variable domain in full, with the rest retrieved from reference TRBV2 and TRBJ2-1, is EPEVTQTPSHQVTQMGQEVILRCVPISNHLYFYWYRQILGQKVEFLVSFYNNEISEKSEIFDDQFSVERPDGSNFTLKIRSTKLEDSAMYFCASRVSGFRQFFGPGTRLTVL.

This chain joins TRBV5-1 and TRBJ2-6; 7 positions match TRBD1. V lost 4 bases, J lost 1 base, and 8 bases stayed unmatched. The CDR3 length is 17 residues. CDR1 and CDR2 (germline): SGHRS, YFSETQ. The DNA of the CDR3 is TGCGCCAGCAGCCCCGACCTGACAGGGTCTGGGGCCAACGTCCTGACTTTC. Its protein product is CASSPDLTGSGANVLTF.